A selection of T cell receptor beta chains follows, all from one sample in a study of shared clonotypes between healthy human individuals. The method was immunoSEQ multiplex PCR; TCRdb's version includes in-frame clones alone and lacks a portion of them. The profile shows more than 400,000 clones, over 70% of them singletons. The sample taken for sequencing was PBMCs. The receptors shown here come from a woman aged 40 to 50 in good health. Some clones in this sample may be carry-over from other donors' samples. Each CDR3 is given with its conserved first and last residue. D genes are given only for firm matches. Where a row states a size, it is once, few, many or the class of an expanded clone; other rows omit it.

TRBD2,.,TRBV27,TRBJ2-1,TGTGCCAGCAGACTAGCGGGACTCTACAATGAGCAGTTCTTC,CASRLAGLYNEQFF
TRBD1,once,TRBV5-1,TRBJ1-2,TGCGCCAGCAGCGTGACAGGGAACTATGGCTACACCTTC,CASSVTGNYGYTF
TRBD1,.,TRBV28,TRBJ2-5,TGTGCCAGCAGGAGGGGGCCTCAAGAGACCCAGTACTTC,CASRRGPQETQYF
.,once,TRBV11-2,TRBJ1-4,TGTGCCAGCAGCTTTGACGGCGCAACTAATGAAAAACTGTTTTTT,CASSFDGATNEKLFF
.,once,TRBV15,TRBJ2-2,TGTGCCACCAGCAGAGAACAAGACACCGGGGAGCTGTTTTTT,CATSREQDTGELFF
.,.,TRBV10-3,TRBJ1-1,TGTGCCATCAGTGAGTCGGGGAACATGAACACTGAAGCTTTCTTT,CAISESGNMNTEAFF
.,.,TRBV6-5,TRBJ1-3,TGTGCCAGCAGTTACTCGGGTCAGCTCGTCGGGAACACCATATATTTT,CASSYSGQLVGNTIYF
.,once,TRBV30,TRBJ1-1,TGTGCCTGGAGAGCCTTAGACAGGAACGAAAACACTGAAGCTTTCTTT,CAWRALDRNENTEAFF
.,.,TRBV7-3,TRBJ2-1,TGTGCCAGCAGCTTAGACAGTGGCTCCTACAATGAGCAGTTCTTC,CASSLDSGSYNEQFF
.,once,TRBV7-9,TRBJ1-2,TGTGCCAGCAGCTTAGTTGACGCTTATGGCTACACCTTC,CASSLVDAYGYTF
TRBD1,.,TRBV5-1,TRBJ1-1,TGCGCCAGCGGGACAGAGTCCTACACTGAAGCTTTCTTT,CASGTESYTEAFF
.,once,TRBV5-4,TRBJ1-1,TGTGCCAGCAGTCCCGAGGTATGGGGCGGCTATTCTGAAGCTTTCTTT,CASSPEVWGGYSEAFF
.,many,TRBV28,TRBJ2-5,TGTGCCAGCAGTTTGAGTTCATTGCGGGAGACCCAGTACTTC,CASSLSSLRETQYF
.,.,TRBV11-1,TRBJ1-4,TGTGCCAGCAGCGACACCAGGGGAGGGAATGAAAAACTGTTTTTT,CASSDTRGGNEKLFF
TRBD2,once,TRBV5-1,TRBJ2-3,TGCGCCAGCAGCTTGGCCCGAGCGGGAGGTGGAGATACGCAGTATTTT,CASSLARAGGGDTQYF
.,.,TRBV5-1,TRBJ2-7,TGCGCCAGCAGCTTGGGTTCCGGCGTGGGCTACGAGCAGTACTTC,CASSLGSGVGYEQYF
.,once,TRBV5-1,TRBJ2-5,TGCGCCAGCAGCTTGGGGGCTAGCAACGGGGTAGAGACCCAGTACTTC,CASSLGASNGVETQYF
.,.,TRBV5-6,TRBJ1-2,TGTGCCAGCAGCTTCGAAACCGGGCACGTCTATGGCTACACCTTC,CASSFETGHVYGYTF
.,.,TRBV11-2,TRBJ1-3,TGTGCCAGCAGCTTTTTCGGAAGTGCAGGAAACACCATATATTTT,CASSFFGSAGNTIYF
.,.,TRBV30,TRBJ1-2,TGTGCCTGTAGTGTCAACCCACAGGTGACTCACTATGGCTACACCTTC,CACSVNPQVTHYGYTF
TRBD2,.,TRBV6-6,TRBJ2-5,TGTGCCAGCAGTTACACACGACTAGCGGGACAAGAGACCCAGTACTTC,CASSYTRLAGQETQYF
TRBD2,.,TRBV7-7,TRBJ2-1,TGTGCCAGCAGCTTATTCGAGGGAGGGTCCTACAATGAGCAGTTCTTC,CASSLFEGGSYNEQFF
.,.,TRBV20-1,TRBJ1-2,TGCAGTGCTAGGTCAGAGGATGGCTACACCTTC,CSARSEDGYTF
.,few,TRBV9,TRBJ2-2,TGTGCCAGCAGCGCGCAACCTTTGACAGGCAACACCGGGGAGCTGTTTTTT,CASSAQPLTGNTGELFF
.,few,TRBV11-2,TRBJ2-7,TGTGCCAGCAGCTTAAATCCGGGCGTCGAGCAGTACTTC,CASSLNPGVEQYF
TRBD1,.,TRBV15,TRBJ1-2,TGTGCCACCAGCAGACTGGACAGGGAGAACTATGGCTACACCTTC,CATSRLDRENYGYTF
TRBD1,.,TRBV27,TRBJ1-1,TGTGCCAGCAGTTTATCGGGGACAGTGAACACTGAAGCTTTCTTT,CASSLSGTVNTEAFF
.,.,TRBV7-2,TRBJ2-1,TGTGCCAGCAGCTCCACTTTACAGGGTGAGCAGTTCTTC,CASSSTLQGEQFF
TRBD1,.,TRBV7-8,TRBJ2-3,TGTGCCAGCAGCTTTGACAGGGTCACAGATACGCAGTATTTT,CASSFDRVTDTQYF
.,.,TRBV7-9,TRBJ1-6,TGTGCCAGCAGCTTAGCAGGGATCTATAATTCACCCCTCCACTTT,CASSLAGIYNSPLHF
.,once,TRBV19,TRBJ2-7,TGTGCCAGTAGTATTGGTGCTAGCTGGGACGAGCAGTACTTC,CASSIGASWDEQYF